This entry features one T cell receptor beta chain sequence. Its recognized antigen is unknown. It has no much larger one-base neighbor in the sample; base qualities were not kept. Whole blood was collected in K2EDTA tubes by collaborating institutions according to the institutions' own protocols. For TCRbeta analysis, collaborators shipped samples in one of three forms: frozen whole blood, isolated PBMCs, or DNA extracted from either of those sample types. Inclusive of the bounding cysteine and phenylalanine, the CDR3 is 14 residues long. The only DNA kept is the CDR3, 42 bases in frame from the first base. Trimming costs V 6 bases and J 3 bases, and their ends lie 12 bases apart. Via the germline V gene (reference sequence), CDR1 is LGHDT and CDR2 YNNKEL. The sample comes from a study of blood T cell repertoires in COVID-19 (dated by TCRdb to about 2020). For context, the study as a whole: Samples covering the acute and convalescent phases of COVID-19 were provided by collaborators in the United States, Italy and Spain. The prospective study material was composed of cDNA or gDNA derived from T cells, B-cell-depleted T cells, or PBMCs. Deeply sampled blood TCRbeta repertoires from subjects exposed to, actively infected with, or recovered from COVID-19 were included in the dataset. The repertoires were released in a freely available public database intended as a resource for research on the immune response to SARS-CoV-2. The samples were drawn from two sources: the first 160 participants of the ongoing ImmuneRACE study, and fewer than 1,500 subjects contributed by 6 global collaborators. Nearly every sample came with metadata listing a de-identified subject ID, COVID-19 status, age in years and sex. Where available, HLA class I and class II types were obtained from metadata supplied by the sample provider rather than from assay-based typing. Results and caveats for the whole study, not just this receptor: How much clinical and demographic metadata was included differed by source and by participant, and the metadata was provided uncurated.

TCRbeta CDR3 regions were amplified from genomic DNA using the immunoSEQ Assay, a bias-controlled multiplex PCR. From the authors' description of their analysis: The number of nucleated cells in each sample was estimated from the amplification of reference gene primers within the assay. To quantify the absolute abundance of each unique TCRbeta CDR3 rearrangement, sequence reads were collapsed and filtered. For each sample, productive Simpson clonality was calculated by taking the square root of Simpson's diversity index across productive rearrangements. In TCRdb, the immuneACCESS table is reduced to in-frame sequences with V and J assigned. These tables do not hold every clone; where another copy was compared, an unresolved V gene accounts for under half, and the others remain unexplained. V and J calls and clone size are those listed in that table; D and trimming were worked out from the DNA. The sample table contains 200,000 to 250,000 clones; only one count was recorded for about nine tenths of them. About 5% of the sample is held by the ten biggest clonotypes.

This clonotype originated in a woman between 35 and 50 years old with acute or convalescent COVID-19. The sample was peripheral blood. This chain joins TRBV3-1 (or the pseudogene TRBV3-2) to TRBJ1-3; TRBD1 is a possible D gene, resting on 5 matching bases. The encoded CDR3 is CASRRGSGGNTIYF. The sequenced DNA is TGTGCCAGCAGACGGGGGTCGGGTGGAAACACCATATATTTT.